This entry concerns a single TCR beta chain. Its antigen is currently unknown. The source of the sample is a study of CD8 T cells in Susac syndrome. General study results and limits: As the study acknowledged, the number of individuals in its TCR sequencing and HLA analysis was relatively small.

Germline lookup yields CDR1 DFQATT and CDR2 SNEGSKA (reference sequence). The CDR3 length is 13 residues. Germline trimming cut 1 base from V and 7 bases from J; bases unmatched to any gene: 6. High-throughput TCR beta sequencing covered peripheral CD8+ and CD4+ T cells. FACS was used to enrich TEMRA cells, whereas the CD8+ and CD4+ T cells were obtained by negative isolation. An amount of RNA that ranged from roughly 0.45 to 1 ug was reverse transcribed with random hexamers. Multiplex PCR with immunoSEQ amplified the TCR beta CDR3 across 54 Vbeta and 13 Jbeta. TCRdb re-analysed the immunoSEQ multiplex PCR reads in MiXCR, keeping a single row per CDR3 protein. The sample holds approximately 110,000 distinct CDR3 sequences, around 94% seen once.

The chain joins TRBV20-1 to TRBJ2-5, with 7 bases aligning to TRBD2. Source material: CD4+ T cells from PBMCs. The sequence derives from a human donor in good health. The CDR3 is CSARGPLAGTQYF. CDR3 DNA: TGCAGTGCTAGAGGCCCCTTAGCGGGGACCCAGTACTTC.